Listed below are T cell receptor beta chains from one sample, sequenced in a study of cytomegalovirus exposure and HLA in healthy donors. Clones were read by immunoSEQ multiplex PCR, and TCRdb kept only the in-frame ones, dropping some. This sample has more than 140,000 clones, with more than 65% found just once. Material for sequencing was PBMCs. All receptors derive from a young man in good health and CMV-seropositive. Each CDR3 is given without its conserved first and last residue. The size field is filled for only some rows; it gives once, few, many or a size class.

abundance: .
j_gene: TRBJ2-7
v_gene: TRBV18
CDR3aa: ASSPGLSYEQY

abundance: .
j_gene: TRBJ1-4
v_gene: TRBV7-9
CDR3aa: ASSAGGTNEKLF

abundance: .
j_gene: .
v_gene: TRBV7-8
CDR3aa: ASSTTRQGNYEQY

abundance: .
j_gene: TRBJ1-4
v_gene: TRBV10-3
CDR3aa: AISDRQGQNEKLF

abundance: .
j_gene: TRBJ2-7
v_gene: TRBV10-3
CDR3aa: AISEPGLAGGEEQY

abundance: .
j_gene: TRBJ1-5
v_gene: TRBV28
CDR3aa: ASTPGDSDNQPQH

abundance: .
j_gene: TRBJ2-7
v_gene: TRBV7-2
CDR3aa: ASSTRTGGYEQY

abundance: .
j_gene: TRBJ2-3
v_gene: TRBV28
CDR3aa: ATGPGHTDTQY

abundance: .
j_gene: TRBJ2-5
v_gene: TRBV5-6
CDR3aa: ASSSAGQGEETQY

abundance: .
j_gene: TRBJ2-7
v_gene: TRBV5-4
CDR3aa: ASSPPGLTYEQY

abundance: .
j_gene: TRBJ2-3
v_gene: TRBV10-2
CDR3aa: ASSGSVVVTDTQY

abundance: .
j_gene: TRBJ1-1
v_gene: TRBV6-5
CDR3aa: ASSRVQGGNTEAF

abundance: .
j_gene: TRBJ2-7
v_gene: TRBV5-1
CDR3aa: ASSYRGTTYEQY

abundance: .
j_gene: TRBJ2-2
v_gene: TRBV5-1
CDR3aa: ASSLGLQNTGELF

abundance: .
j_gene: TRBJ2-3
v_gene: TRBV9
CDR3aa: ASSVTPDGTDTQY

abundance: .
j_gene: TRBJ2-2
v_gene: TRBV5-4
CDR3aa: ASSLGAGLNTGELF

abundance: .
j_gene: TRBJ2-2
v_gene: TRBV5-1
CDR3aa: ASSLTTNTGELF

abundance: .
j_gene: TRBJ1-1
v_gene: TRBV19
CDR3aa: ASSTGQNTEAF

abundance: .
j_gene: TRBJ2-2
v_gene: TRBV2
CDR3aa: ASSKGQFTGELF

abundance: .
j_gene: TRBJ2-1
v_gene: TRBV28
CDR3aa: ASRPPLIYNEQF

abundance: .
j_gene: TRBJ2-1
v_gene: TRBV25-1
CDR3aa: ATTTGGSEQF

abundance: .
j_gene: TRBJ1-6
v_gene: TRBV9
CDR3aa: ASSVADTDSPLH

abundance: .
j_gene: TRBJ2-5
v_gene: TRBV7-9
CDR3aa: ASSPLRGIGETQY

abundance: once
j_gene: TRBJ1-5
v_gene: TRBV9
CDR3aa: ASSAETGAGQPQH

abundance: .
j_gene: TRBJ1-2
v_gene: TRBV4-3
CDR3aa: ASSQADRGFYGYT

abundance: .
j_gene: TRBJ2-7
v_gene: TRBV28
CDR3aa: ASSTLGGALYEQY

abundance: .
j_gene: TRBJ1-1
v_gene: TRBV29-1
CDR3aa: SAERTEVGSF

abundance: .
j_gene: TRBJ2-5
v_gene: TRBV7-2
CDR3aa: ASSSLEGETQY

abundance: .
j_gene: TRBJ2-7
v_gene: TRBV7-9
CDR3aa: SSSQDRAYEQY

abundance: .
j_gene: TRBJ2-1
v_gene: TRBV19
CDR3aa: ASSIYNNEQF

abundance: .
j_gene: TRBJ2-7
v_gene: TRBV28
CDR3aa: ASSLGGQPQYEQY

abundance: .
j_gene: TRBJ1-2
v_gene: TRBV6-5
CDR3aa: ASSSQRTGATFGYT

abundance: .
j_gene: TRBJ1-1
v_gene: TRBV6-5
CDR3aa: ASSEGVNTEAF

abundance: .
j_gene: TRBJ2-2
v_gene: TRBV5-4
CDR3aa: ASSLRAGGKTGELF

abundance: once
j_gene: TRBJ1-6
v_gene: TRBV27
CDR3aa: ASSFGGWSPLH

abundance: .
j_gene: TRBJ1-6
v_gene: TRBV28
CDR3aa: AITGRANSPLH

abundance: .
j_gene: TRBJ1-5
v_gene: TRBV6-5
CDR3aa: ASRTGGNQPQH

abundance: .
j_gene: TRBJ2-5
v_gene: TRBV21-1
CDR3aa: ASRITSGRVGRQETQY

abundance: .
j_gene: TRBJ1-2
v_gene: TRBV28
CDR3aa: ASSLTGDYGYT

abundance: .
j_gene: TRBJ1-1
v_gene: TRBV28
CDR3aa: ASLGQYTEAF

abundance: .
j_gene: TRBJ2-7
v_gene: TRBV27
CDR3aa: ASSFTSSYEQY

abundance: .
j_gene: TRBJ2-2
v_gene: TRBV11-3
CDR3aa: ASSASTSGELF

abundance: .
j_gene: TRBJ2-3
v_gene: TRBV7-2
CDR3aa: ASSPLGQGDTQY

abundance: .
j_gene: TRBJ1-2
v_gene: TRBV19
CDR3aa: ASSTYNRENYGYT

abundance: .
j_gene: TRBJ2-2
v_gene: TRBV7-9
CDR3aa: ASSRTKGAGTGELF